This is a list of T cell receptor beta chains from one sample in a study of T-cell reconstitution after alpha-beta-depleted transplantation in children. MiXCR, run by TCRdb on the PCR reads, gives a single entry per CDR3 protein. The sample lists 490,000 or so distinct CDR3 sequences, approximately 12% occurring once. Sequences were derived from PBMCs from the stem cell graft donor, sampled from the stem cell graft. The source of these receptors is a human donor who donated a stem cell graft to a child with combined immunodeficiency. CDR3s include the opening cysteine and the closing phenylalanine or tryptophan. Each record gives: J gene, clone size, D gene, V gene, CDR3 DNA, CDR3 protein. D genes are given only for firm matches. Size is stated for part of the rows, as once, few or many counts, or as a class when the clone is expanded.

TRBJ2-6	many	.	TRBV20-1	TGCAGTGCTAGGCTCCCCGGGTTTGGGGCCAACGTCCTGACTTTC	CSARLPGFGANVLTF
TRBJ2-7	many	TRBD1	TRBV5-6	TGTGCCAGCAGTCGGACAGGGGCCGAGCAGTACTTC	CASSRTGAEQYF
TRBJ2-7	.	.	TRBV7-2	TGTGCCAGCAGCTTAACAGCTAGGTACGAGCAGTACTTC	CASSLTARYEQYF
TRBJ2-7	.	.	TRBV10-3	TGTGCCATCAGCTTAGATTATGACTCAGACTCGAGCTCCTACGAGCAGTACTTC	CAISLDYDSDSSSYEQYF
TRBJ2-3	.	.	TRBV6-2/TRBV6-3	TGTGCCAGCAGTCCTCTGGGGGGCTCAATCACAGATACGCAGTATTTT	CASSPLGGSITDTQYF
TRBJ2-7	few	TRBD1	TRBV11-2	TGTGCCAGCAGCGAACGTCGACAGGGTTACGAGCAGTACTTC	CASSERRQGYEQYF
TRBJ2-1	.	TRBD2	TRBV12-3/TRBV12-4	TGTGCCAGCAGGCAAACTAGCGGGAGGGCCTCTGAGCAGTTCTTC	CASRQTSGRASEQFF
TRBJ2-7	once	.	TRBV30	TGTGCCTGGAGTTATGGCCCTGCCGAGCAGTACTTC	CAWSYGPAEQYF
TRBJ2-7	few	.	TRBV18	TGTGCCAGCTCACCGCAGGGGGGTGGCTACGAGCAGTACTTC	CASSPQGGGYEQYF
TRBJ2-7	.	TRBD2	TRBV5-1	TGCGCCAGCAGCTTGGGTGGGACTAGCATCTACGAGCAGTACTTC	CASSLGGTSIYEQYF
TRBJ2-1	once	.	TRBV12-3/TRBV12-4	TGTGCCAGCAGTCCCGGGACTTACGGCGAGCAGTTCTTC	CASSPGTYGEQFF
TRBJ2-7	few	TRBD2	TRBV27	TGTGCCAGCAGTTTAAAGGGACTAGCGGCCTCCTACGAGCAGTACTTC	CASSLKGLAASYEQYF
TRBJ2-3	many	.	TRBV12-3/TRBV12-4	TGTGCCAGCAGTTTGACTCAGTTGTCAGGGCTTGGCACAGATACGCAGTATTTT	CASSLTQLSGLGTDTQYF
TRBJ2-1	few	.	TRBV29-1	TGCAGCGTTGTTGGTGGGAGGCACTACAATGAGCAGTTCTTC	CSVVGGRHYNEQFF
TRBJ1-2	.	.	TRBV3-1	TGTGCCAGCAGCCAAGAGGACCGGCCAGATGGCTACACCTTC	CASSQEDRPDGYTF
TRBJ1-5	.	.	TRBV29-1	TGCAGCGTGCGGGACGGGATCCAGCCCCAGCATTTT	CSVRDGIQPQHF
TRBJ2-5	.	.	TRBV7-8	TGTGCCAGCGGCCCCCGACTGGGACCTTCGCTCTTC	CASGPRLGPSLF
TRBJ2-7	.	.	TRBV2	TGTGCCAGCAGTGAAGGGCTAGAAAAGGGCGAGCAGTACTTC	CASSEGLEKGEQYF
TRBJ2-2	few	.	TRBV11-2	TGTGCCAGCAGCTTAGATCTAAGTCAGGGGAACACCGGGGAGCTGTTTTTT	CASSLDLSQGNTGELFF
TRBJ1-2	few	.	TRBV19	TGTGCCAGCAGTGACGGGGGCTGGTATGGCTACACCTTC	CASSDGGWYGYTF
TRBJ2-7	many	.	TRBV10-3	TGTGCCACCCGTTCTAGCGCGAGCAACTACGAGCAGTACTTC	CATRSSASNYEQYF
TRBJ2-7	few	.	TRBV9	TGTGCCAGCAGCGTAGCGGGGCGATCCTACGAGCAGTACTTC	CASSVAGRSYEQYF
TRBJ1-6	.	.	TRBV4-3	TGCGCCAGCAGCCAAGATATGAGGGATTCACCCCTCCACTTT	CASSQDMRDSPLHF
TRBJ2-3	few	.	TRBV21-1	TGTGCCAGCAGCAAAGAGGTTAGCGGGATGAGGACAGATACGCAGTATTTT	CASSKEVSGMRTDTQYF
TRBJ2-1	.	.	TRBV5-1	TGCGCCAGCAGCCTCCGACAGGACTCCTACAATGAGCAGTTCTTC	CASSLRQDSYNEQFF
TRBJ2-1	.	TRBD1	TRBV5-8	TGTGCCAGCAGCTTGGCCGGGACAGGGGATGAGCAGTTCTTC	CASSLAGTGDEQFF
TRBJ2-5	.	.	TRBV11-2	TGTGCCAGCAGCTTAGGGCCAGGTCCGGCTGGGGCCCAGTACTTC	CASSLGPGPAGAQYF
TRBJ2-7	many	.	TRBV20-1	TGCAGTGCTAGAGCAGGGTCCTCCTACGAGCAGTACTTC	CSARAGSSYEQYF
TRBJ2-1	.	.	TRBV4-3	TGCGCCAGCAGCGAAGAAACGCCTGGGACATACACCTACAATGAGCAGTTCTTC	CASSEETPGTYTYNEQFF
TRBJ2-7	few	.	TRBV15	TGTGCCACCGGGACACTTTACTCCTACGAGCAGTACTTC	CATGTLYSYEQYF
TRBJ1-5	many	.	TRBV12-3/TRBV12-4	TGTGCCAGCAGTCCACAGGCGGGGAATCAGCCCCAGCATTTT	CASSPQAGNQPQHF
TRBJ2-3	many	TRBD2	TRBV29-1	TGCAGCGTTGAAGATCAGAGACTAGCGGGAGATACGCAGTATTTT	CSVEDQRLAGDTQYF
TRBJ2-7	.	.	TRBV7-9	TGTGCCAGCAGCTCCGACAGGGACTGGGCCGAGCAGTACTTC	CASSSDRDWAEQYF
TRBJ2-1	few	.	TRBV7-9	TGTGCCAGCAGGGGTGGGTGGCGGACCGCCTCCTACAATGAGCAGTTCTTC	CASRGGWRTASYNEQFF
TRBJ2-7	few	.	TRBV20-1	TGCAGTGCTTCCGGGTTCGGGGCTAAAAGGAGCCCCGAGCAGTACTTC	CSASGFGAKRSPEQYF
TRBJ2-7	many	.	TRBV12-3/TRBV12-4	TGTGCCAGCAGTTTAGGATACCAGAATATCTACGAGCAGTACTTC	CASSLGYQNIYEQYF
TRBJ2-2	many	.	TRBV6-1	TGTGCCAGCAGACCCGTCCCAGGCACCGGGGAGCTGTTTTTT	CASRPVPGTGELFF
TRBJ1-1	few	.	TRBV14	TGTGCCAGCAGCCAAGAGGCGGGAATTAACACTGAAGCTTTCTTT	CASSQEAGINTEAFF
TRBJ1-2	many	.	TRBV28	TGTGCCAGCAGTTTAAGCCAGTGGGGCTATGGCTACACCTTC	CASSLSQWGYGYTF
TRBJ1-5	many	.	TRBV12-3/TRBV12-4	TGTGCCAGCAGTTTAGGTTTCCAGCCCCAGCATTTT	CASSLGFQPQHF
TRBJ2-1	.	TRBD1	TRBV5-1	TGCGCCAGCAGCTTGGCGACAGGGGAATACAATGAGCAGTTCTTC	CASSLATGEYNEQFF
TRBJ2-4	few	.	TRBV4-3	TGCGCCAGCAGCCCCTCGTTGGGAGCCAAAAACATTCAGTACTTC	CASSPSLGAKNIQYF
TRBJ2-7	many	.	TRBV29-1	TGCAGCGTTGAATCGTGGACAACCCCCTACGAGCAGTACTTC	CSVESWTTPYEQYF
TRBJ1-2	.	.	TRBV27	TGTGCCAGCACCCGAAAATTAGACGCAGTACTTAACTATGGCTACACCTTC	CASTRKLDAVLNYGYTF
TRBJ2-1	.	TRBD1	TRBV19	TGTGCCAGTAGTATAGATGGACAGGGGGCGCGGAATGAGCAGTTCTTC	CASSIDGQGARNEQFF
TRBJ2-3	.	TRBD2	TRBV30	TGTGCCTGGGGAGCGGGGGGGAGGGCAGATACGCAGTATTTT	CAWGAGGRADTQYF
TRBJ1-3	many	.	TRBV6-1	TGTGCCAGCAGGGAGGAGGCGATCGGTGGAAACACCATATATTTT	CASREEAIGGNTIYF
TRBJ2-7	.	.	TRBV15	TGTGCCACCAGCAGAGGGACAGCCTCCTACGAGCAGTACTTC	CATSRGTASYEQYF
TRBJ2-7	few	.	TRBV3-1	TGTGCCAGCAGCCAAGTTTTTATGACAGGCGGACGCGAGCAGTACTTC	CASSQVFMTGGREQYF
TRBJ2-7	many	.	TRBV29-1	TGCAGCGTTGCAAGGGGCAACAACGAGCAGTACTTC	CSVARGNNEQYF
TRBJ2-4	many	TRBD2	TRBV6-5	TGTGCCAGCAGTTACGGTCTAGCGGGGGCCTACAAAAACATTCAGTACTTC	CASSYGLAGAYKNIQYF
TRBJ2-3	.	.	TRBV12-3/TRBV12-4	TGTGCCAGCAGTCGATCCGGGGGAGGAGAAGATACGCAGTATTTT	CASSRSGGGEDTQYF